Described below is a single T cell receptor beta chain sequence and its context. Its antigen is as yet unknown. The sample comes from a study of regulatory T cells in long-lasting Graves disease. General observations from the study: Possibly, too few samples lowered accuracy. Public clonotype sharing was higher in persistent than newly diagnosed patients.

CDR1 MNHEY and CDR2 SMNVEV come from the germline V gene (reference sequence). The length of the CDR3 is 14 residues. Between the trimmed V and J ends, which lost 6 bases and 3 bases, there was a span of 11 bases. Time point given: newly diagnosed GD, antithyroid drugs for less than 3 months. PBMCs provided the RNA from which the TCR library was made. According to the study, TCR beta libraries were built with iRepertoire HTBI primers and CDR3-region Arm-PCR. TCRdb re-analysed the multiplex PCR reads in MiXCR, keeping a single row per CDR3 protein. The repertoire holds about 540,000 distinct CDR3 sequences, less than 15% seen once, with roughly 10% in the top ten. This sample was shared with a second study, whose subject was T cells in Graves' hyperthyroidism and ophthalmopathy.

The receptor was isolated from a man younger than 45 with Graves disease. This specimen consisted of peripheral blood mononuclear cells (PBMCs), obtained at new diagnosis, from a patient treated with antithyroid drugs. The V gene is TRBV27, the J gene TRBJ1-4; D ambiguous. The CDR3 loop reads CASSPHTPNEKLFF. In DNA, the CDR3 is TGTGCCAGCAGCCCCCACACCCCTAATGAAAAACTGTTTTTT.